Reported below is one T cell receptor beta chain. The RNA input was about 0.5 to 1 ug, and it was reverse transcribed with random hexamers. TCRdb ran MiXCR on the immunoSEQ multiplex PCR reads and lists one entry per CDR3 protein. The table records around 300,000 distinct CDR3 sequences, roughly 90% of them present only once. These data come from a study of CD8 T cells in Susac syndrome. This CDR3 contains 14 residues. Germline V gives CDR1 SNHLY, CDR2 FYNNEI. J gave up 2 bases and V 7 bases, and 3 bases lay outside the gene matches. V and J are TRBV2 and TRBJ2-1, with 9 bases matching TRBD2. Sequenced material: CD8+ T cells from PBMCs. This receptor was obtained from a human donor with multiple sclerosis. CDR3 bases: TGTGCCAGCACAGTAGCGGGGGCCTACAATGAGCAGTTCTTC. This translates into CASTVAGAYNEQFF.